The entry below describes one TCR beta chain. Its target is unknown. CDR3 length: 17 amino acids. The germline gives CDR1 LGHNA, CDR2 YNFKEQ. Germline trimming cut 0 bases from V and 8 bases from J; bases unmatched to any gene: 12. Sequencing of TCR beta drew on CD8+ and CD4+ T cells from blood. TEMRA cells were enriched by FACS, while CD8+ and CD4+ T cells were obtained through a negative isolation that was performed magnetically. The data derive from a study of CD8 T cells in Susac syndrome. The study, taken as a whole, reports: In its TCR sequencing and HLA analysis, the study acknowledged that the number of individuals was relatively small.

RNA, at 0.5 to 1 ug, was reverse transcribed with random hexamers. Multiplex immunoSEQ PCR targeted 54 Vbeta and 13 Jbeta TCR beta segments. TCRdb called the immunoSEQ multiplex PCR reads again in MiXCR, with one record for every CDR3 protein. Among some 300,000 distinct CDR3 sequences, 65% to 90% were seen once, and the ten largest hold 0.21%. Source material: CD8+ T cells from PBMCs. The J gene is TRBJ2-1, the V gene TRBV4-2, with TRBD1 identical over 8 bases. The source is a human donor with multiple sclerosis. For the CDR3, the DNA is TGTGCCAGCAGCCAAGATATAGGAAGGGACAGGTACGATGAGCAGTTCTTC. As protein: CASSQDIGRDRYDEQFF.